Below are 24 T cell receptor beta chains sequenced from a single sample in a study of shared clonotypes between healthy human individuals. The naive CD8 population came from CD45RO-negative cells selected for CCR7, without terminally differentiated effector memory CD45RA+ cells. Clones were read by immunoSEQ multiplex PCR, and TCRdb kept only the in-frame ones, dropping some. The profile shows around 2,000,000 clones, roughly 95% of them singletons. Sequenced: naive CD8+ T cells sorted from blood. The receptors were sampled from a man between 18 and 29 years old in good health.

The CDR3 loop reads CAWTPGTDTQYF. CDR3 coding DNA: TGTGCCTGGACCCCGGGCACAGATACGCAGTATTTT. The chain employs TRBV30 and TRBJ2-3; D is unclear. Trimming removed 4 bases from V and 1 base from J, with 6 bases in between. The CDR3 length is 12 residues. The V gene's germline CDR1 is GTSNPN and CDR2 SVGIG (reference sequence). The full variable domain, in which reference TRBV30 and TRBJ2-3 provide the parts outside the CDR3, is SQTIHQWPATLVQPVGSPLSLECTVEGTSNPNLYWYRQAAGRGLQLLFYSVGIGQISSEVPQNLSASRPQDRQFILSSKKLLLSDSGFYLCAWTPGTDTQYFGPGTRLTVL.

The chain links TRBV27 to TRBJ2-2, with D perhaps TRBD2 (7 bases). Trimming shortened V by 5 bases and J by 3 bases, and 16 bases separated the two germline ends. Germline V gene lookup returns CDR1 MNHEY and CDR2 SMNVEV (reference sequence). This CDR3 has 16 amino acids. Written as DNA, the CDR3 is TGTGCCAGCAGTCCCTCGGGGGGCGAGGACACCGGGGAGCTGTTTTTT. It encodes CASSPSGGEDTGELFF.

This clone has just one count. V gene TRBV11-2 combines with J gene TRBJ1-1, with D possibly matching TRBD1 (5 bases). Per germline, CDR1 SGHAT and CDR2 FQNNGV. This CDR3 region has 14 residues. V was trimmed by 3 bases and J by 0 bases, leaving 8 bases between them. The CDR3 sequence: CASSFDSLNTEAFF. The CDR3 DNA is TGTGCCAGCAGCTTCGACAGTCTGAACACTGAAGCTTTCTTT.

The chain employs TRBV10-2 and TRBJ1-1; TRBD1 might be the D (5 bases). Germline-derived CDR1 and CDR2 are WSHSY and SAAADI. V was trimmed by 10 bases and J by 5 bases, leaving 20 bases between them. The CDR3 contains 14 residues. The CDR3 spells CATGIGGMGTEAFF. The CDR3 DNA reads as TGCGCCACGGGTATCGGGGGGATGGGGACTGAAGCTTTCTTT.

The V gene is TRBV6-1, the J gene TRBJ2-7; the D gene is possibly TRBD1 (5 bases). Germline V lookup: CDR1 MNHNS, CDR2 SASEGT. The CDR3 loop spans 12 amino acids. V was clipped by 4 bases and J by 5 bases, with 9 bases between them. CDR3 coding DNA: TGTGCCAGCAGTGCGTGGGGCCACGAGCAGTACTTC. Its translation is CASSAWGHEQYF.

V is TRBV7-6 and J is TRBJ2-5, with 14 bases that match TRBD2. The CDR3 runs 16 residues. The germline V gene encodes CDR1 SGHVS and CDR2 FNYEAQ. J lost 5 bases, V lost 3 bases, and 5 bases had no gene match. The DNA for the CDR3 is TGTGCCAGCAGCTTGGGACTAGCGGGAGCGGGGGAGACCCAGTACTTC. Protein: CASSLGLAGAGETQYF.

The chain employs TRBV7-9 and TRBJ2-2; 11 bases align to TRBD2. Germline V lookup: CDR1 SEHNR, CDR2 FQNEAQ (reference sequence). The CDR3 is 17 amino acids. Trimming took 5 bases from V and 4 from J; bases not matched to a gene: 9. The CDR3 sequence is CASSPDRLAGPTGELFF. CDR3 in DNA: TGTGCCAGCAGCCCGGACAGACTAGCGGGGCCCACCGGGGAGCTGTTTTTT.

The chain links TRBV2 to TRBJ1-4; 7 bases are shared with TRBD1. V lost 6 bases to trimming and J lost 2 bases; unmatched junction nucleotides: 6. There are 15 residues in the CDR3. In germline, CDR1 is SNHLY, CDR2 FYNNEI. The CDR3 reads CASRADRDTNEKLFF. CDR3 nucleotide sequence: TGTGCCAGCAGGGCCGACAGGGACACTAATGAAAAACTGTTTTTT. The entire variable domain, with the rest obtained from reference TRBV2 and TRBJ1-4, is as follows: EPEVTQTPSHQVTQMGQEVILRCVPISNHLYFYWYRQILGQKVEFLVSFYNNEISEKSEIFDDQFSVERPDGSNFTLKIRSTKLEDSAMYFCASRADRDTNEKLFFGSGTQLSVL.

This clone was seen only once. V usage is TRBV27 and J usage is TRBJ2-1; D perhaps matches TRBD2 (5 bases). The CDR3 runs 17 residues. Germline CDR1 and CDR2: MNHEY and SMNVEV (reference sequence). V lost 2 bases and J 0 bases, leaving 14 bases between the germline ends. CDR3 nucleotide sequence: TGTGCCAGCAGTTTACTAGGGAGTGGCAGCTCCTACAATGAGCAGTTCTTC. Its protein is CASSLLGSGSSYNEQFF.

This clone occurred once. This sample includes further DNA sequences coding for the same CDR3. This chain links TRBV28 with TRBJ1-5; perhaps TRBD1 as D (5 bases). In germline, CDR1 is MDHEN, CDR2 SYDVKM. V was cut by 3 bases and J by 1 base, with 13 bases left in between. The CDR3 loop spans 16 amino acids. CDR3 DNA sequence: TGTGCCAGCAGTTTGGTCGGGCAGGGAAGCAATCAGCCCCAGCATTTT. Translating gives CASSLVGQGSNQPQHF.

The V and J genes are TRBV7-2 and TRBJ1-1; D uncertain. Deletions cut 5 bases from V and 1 base from J, with 20 bases between. Germline V gene data show CDR1 as SGHTA and CDR2 as FQGNSA. The CDR3 covers 17 residues. CDR3 loop: CASSLPPYYEGNTEAFF. CDR3 coding DNA: TGTGCCAGCAGCCTGCCCCCCTACTACGAAGGGAACACTGAAGCTTTCTTT.

The CDR3 DNA follows: TGTGCCATCAGTGACCTGGGGGGACTAGCGGGAGGACAACCCCAAGAGACCCAGTACTTC. It yields the protein CAISDLGGLAGGQPQETQYF. The rearrangement joins TRBV10-3 to TRBJ2-5, with 15 bases identical to TRBD2. Germline assignment: CDR1 ENHRY and CDR2 SYGVKD. The CDR3 length is 20 residues. V shed 3 bases, J shed 1 base, and the junction held 12 bases outside the gene matches.

CDR3 DNA: TGCGCCAGCAGCCAAGACACCGACAGGGGGTTGGACGAGCAGTACTTC. Translating gives CASSQDTDRGLDEQYF. The chain uses TRBV4-1 and TRBJ2-7; 9 bases are shared with TRBD1. This CDR3 is 16 amino acids long. After removal of 0 bases from V and 5 bases from J, the junction contained 8 bases not matched to a gene. The germline CDR1 and CDR2 sequences are MGHRA and YSYEKL.

The chain recombines TRBV11-2 with TRBJ2-3; a possible D gene is TRBD1 (5 bases). CDR1 is SGHAT, CDR2 FQNNGV, per germline. The CDR3 is 14 residues long. V was trimmed by 4 bases and J by 2 bases, leaving 10 bases between them. Here the CDR3 reads CASSYNRFTDTQYF. For the CDR3, the DNA is TGTGCCAGCAGCTACAACAGGTTCACAGATACGCAGTATTTT.

The chain employs TRBV27 and TRBJ2-7, with 7 bases identical to TRBD2. The CDR3 totals 16 residues. Germline lookup yields CDR1 MNHEY and CDR2 SMNVEV (reference sequence). Trimming took 4 bases from V and 2 from J; bases not matched to a gene: 11. The CDR3 DNA is TGTGCCAGCAGTTCTATCGGCGTCGCGGGAGCCTACGAGCAGTACTTC. Amino acid sequence: CASSSIGVAGAYEQYF.

The rearrangement uses TRBV4-1 and TRBJ2-7; 9 nucleotides align to TRBD1. The germline gives CDR1 MGHRA, CDR2 YSYEKL. Trimming at V came to 1 base and at J to 3 bases, leaving 7 bases not matched to a gene. The CDR3 extends over 16 amino acids. The CDR3 loop reads CASSQGGDRAFYEQYF. CDR3 DNA: TGCGCCAGCAGCCAAGGAGGGGACAGGGCCTTCTACGAGCAGTACTTC.

Of note for this clone: Other DNA sequences of this sample code for an identical CDR3. This chain uses TRBV5-1 with TRBJ1-2, with 8 bases matching TRBD1. Germline values: CDR1 SGHRS, CDR2 YFSETQ. The CDR3 totals 13 residues. V lost 4 bases to trimming and J lost 4 bases; unmatched junction nucleotides: 3. In DNA, the CDR3 is TGCGCCAGCAGCCCTGGGACAGGCTATGGCTACACCTTC. It encodes CASSPGTGYGYTF.

Only a few counts were recorded for this clone. The DNA for the CDR3 is TGCGCCAGCAGCCCTGGGCTCGGCCGTGAGCAGTTCTTC. Translation gives CASSPGLGREQFF. The chain joins TRBV4-1 to TRBJ2-1; D unresolved. Between the trimmed V and J ends, which lost 4 bases and 9 bases, there was a span of 13 bases. Germline values: CDR1 MGHRA, CDR2 YSYEKL. This CDR3 region has 13 residues.

The CDR3 DNA reads TGTGCCTGGGAGGACAGGGGAGTGGAAAATGGCTACACCTTC. The encoded protein is CAWEDRGVENGYTF. This rearrangement joins TRBV30 to TRBJ1-2; 9 bases are a match to TRBD1. Germline-derived CDR1 and CDR2 are GTSNPN and SVGIG (reference sequence). The CDR3 sequence is 14 residues long. After removal of 5 bases from V and 6 bases from J, the junction contained 10 bases not matched to a gene.

The rearrangement uses TRBV30 and TRBJ1-1, with 7 bases fitting TRBD1. This CDR3 region has 13 residues. The ends lost 7 bases at V and 0 bases at J; junction bases unmatched: 5. Per germline, CDR1 GTSNPN and CDR2 SVGIG (reference sequence). CDR3 sequence reads: CALTGNMNTEAFF. The DNA of the CDR3 is TGTGCCTTGACAGGGAACATGAACACTGAAGCTTTCTTT.

The V gene is TRBV27, the J gene TRBJ1-2, with D perhaps matching TRBD1 (5 bases). The ends were cut back, 0 bases at V and 1 base at J, with 12 bases in the middle. The CDR3 is 16 residues long. Looked up from germline, CDR1 is MNHEY and CDR2 is SMNVEV (reference sequence). The CDR3: CASSLSWQGINYGYTF. The CDR3 DNA reads as TGTGCCAGCAGTTTATCTTGGCAGGGCATTAACTATGGCTACACCTTC.

Written as DNA, the CDR3 is TGTGCCAGTAGTATAGATTCCAACAGAGCCTACGAGCAGTACTTC. This translates into CASSIDSNRAYEQYF. The chain has TRBV19 and TRBJ2-7, with unresolved D. The CDR3 runs 15 residues. V lost 0 bases, J lost 2 bases, and 11 bases lay in between. CDR1 LNHDA and CDR2 SQIVND come from the germline V gene (reference sequence).

V usage is TRBV21-1 and J usage is TRBJ2-7; TRBD2, the table's D call, lacks a check against the DNA. TRBV21-1 is termed a pseudogene. The CDR3 runs to 15 residues. DNA for the CDR3: TGTGCCAGCAGCAAAGCCTCCGGGATCTCCTACGAGCAGTACTTC. Translated, it gives CASSKASGISYEQYF.

The genes are TRBV13 and TRBJ2-7, with D unclear. Germline assignment: CDR1 PRHDT and CDR2 FYEKMQ (reference sequence). The V and J ends lost 5 bases and 2 bases respectively, with 7 bases between them. This CDR3 region has 12 residues. The CDR3 sequence: CASSPEAYEQYF. In nucleotides, the CDR3 is TGTGCCAGCAGCCCCGAGGCCTACGAGCAGTACTTC.